This T cell receptor beta chain came from a study of blood T cell repertoires in COVID-19. Study at large: Acute and convalescent COVID-19 samples came from the United States, Italy and Spain. Sample material is recorded as cDNA or gDNA derived from T cells, B-cell-depleted T cells, or PBMCs.

The CDR3 loop spans 15 amino acids. V lost 3 bases, J lost 7 bases, and 10 bases stayed unmatched. The germline V gene encodes CDR1 SGHDT and CDR2 YYEEEE. Assay: immunoSEQ multiplex PCR; the TCRdb copy retains only in-frame clones and omits some. The sample yields 200,000 to 300,000 clones, more than 75% seen once. Seattle's enrolled individuals joined amid active infection and were then monitored longitudinally. Sequenced material: peripheral blood. This chain uses TRBV5-6 with TRBJ1-5; TRBD1 matches 7 bases. The TCR was taken from a woman aged 60-70 years with COVID-19, enrolled during active disease. The CDR3 reads CASSSTGVEGQPQHF. The CDR3 nucleotides are TGTGCCAGCAGCTCCACAGGGGTCGAGGGACAGCCCCAGCATTTT.